This entry is about one T cell receptor beta chain. In the study's own analysis: Amplified reference gene primers provided the basis for estimating nucleated cell counts. The data were produced by immunoSEQ multiplex PCR, yet TCRdb's version contains in-frame clones alone and is incomplete. V, J and clone size reflect that table, while D and trimming were determined from the DNA. Of about 110,000 clones detected, roughly 84% appear once; the ten largest clones hold approximately 0.76%. Per germline, CDR1 MNHEY and CDR2 SVGAGI. After removal of 0 bases from V and 2 bases from J, the junction contained 3 bases not matched to a gene. The CDR3 is made up of 15 amino acids. The record originates from a study of blood T cell repertoires in COVID-19. The wider study: Specimens from acute and convalescent COVID-19 originated in the United States, Italy and Spain. Sources were T cells, B-cell-depleted T cells, or PBMCs; the material itself was cDNA or gDNA.

The TCR comes from a woman between 65 and 79 years old with acute or convalescent COVID-19. The source material was peripheral blood. The chain is built from TRBV6-5 and TRBJ2-7, with 8 positions matching TRBD2. Here the CDR3 DNA reads TGTGCCAGCAGTTACTCGTCAGCGGGGGCCTACGAGCAGTACTTC. This encodes CASSYSSAGAYEQYF.